This T cell receptor (beta chain) derives from a study of OX40 agonist ivuxolimab in advanced cancers. In the study overall: Three patients responded partially, comprising one with hepatocellular carcinoma and two with cutaneous melanoma.

Looked up from germline, CDR1 is SGHTA and CDR2 is FQGTGA. With V trimmed by 4 bases and J by 1 base, 10 bases remained unmatched. The CDR3 runs 19 residues. Worth noting for this clone: The antigen is unknown.

The repertoire was sequenced with immunoSEQ multiplex PCR; TCRdb's copy has only in-frame clones and lacks some. The profile shows approximately 35,000 clones, about 80% of them singletons. Study-level findings and limits: The authors did not determine the antigen specificity of the expanded peripheral T cells.

Specimen: CD4+ or CD8+ T cells sorted from blood, collected in a trial of the OX40 agonist ivuxolimab. This TCR derives from an adult with an advanced solid tumor such as melanoma, head and neck, liver or kidney cancer. V is TRBV7-3 and J is TRBJ2-6; the match to TRBD2 covers 10 bases. In nucleotides, the CDR3 is TGTGCCAGCAGCTCCGTACTAGCGGGGTTAGGGTCTGGGGCCAACGTCCTGACTTTC. It is translated as CASSSVLAGLGSGANVLTF.